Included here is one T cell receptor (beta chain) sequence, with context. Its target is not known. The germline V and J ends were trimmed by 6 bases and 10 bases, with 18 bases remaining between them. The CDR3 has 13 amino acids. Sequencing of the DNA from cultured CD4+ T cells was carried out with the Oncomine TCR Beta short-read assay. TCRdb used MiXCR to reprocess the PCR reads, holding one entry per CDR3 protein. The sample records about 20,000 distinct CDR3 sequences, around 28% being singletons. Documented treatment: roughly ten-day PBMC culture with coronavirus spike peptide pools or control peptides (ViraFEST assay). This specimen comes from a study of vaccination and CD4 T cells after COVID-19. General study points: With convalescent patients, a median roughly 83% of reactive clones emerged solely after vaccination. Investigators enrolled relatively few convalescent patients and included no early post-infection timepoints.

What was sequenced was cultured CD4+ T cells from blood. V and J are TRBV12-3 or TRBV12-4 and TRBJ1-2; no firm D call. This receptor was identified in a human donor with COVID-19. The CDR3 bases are TGTGCCAGCAGCCCCTCGGTCGGCGTATTCTACACCTTC. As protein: CASSPSVGVFYTF.